Listed below are T cell receptor beta chains from one sample, sequenced in a study of T-cell reconstitution after alpha-beta-depleted transplantation in children. MiXCR was run by TCRdb on the PCR reads, yielding one entry per CDR3 protein. The data show about 610,000 distinct CDR3 sequences, with about 10% seen just once and about 4.2% held by the top ten. This sample comprised PBMCs from the stem cell graft donor, obtained from the stem cell graft. These receptors came from a human donor who donated a stem cell graft to a child with acute myeloid leukemia. The CDR3 runs from the conserved cysteine through the conserved F or W. D genes are given only for firm matches. Clone size is not always given. Where it is, it says once, few, many or a class for expanded clones.

cdr3_nt | cdr3_aa | j_call | clone_size | v_call | d_call
TGTGCCAGCAGCTTATGGCAGGGGGCCGGAGATACGCAGTATTTT | CASSLWQGAGDTQYF | TRBJ2-3 | few | TRBV7-2 | TRBD1
TGTGCCAGCAGCGTGGACTCCCTAGGCAATGAGCAGTTCTTC | CASSVDSLGNEQFF | TRBJ2-1 | few | TRBV9 | .
TGTGCCAGCTCTCCGGACCTTTCAGGCAATGAAAAACTGTTTTTT | CASSPDLSGNEKLFF | TRBJ1-4 | few | TRBV18 | .
TGCAGCGCTCTTTCCCGCGGGAGAGGGACAGATACGCAGTATTTT | CSALSRGRGTDTQYF | TRBJ2-3 | few | TRBV29-1 | TRBD2
TGTGCCAGCAGCCCGACAGGGGCAGTGGATGAGCAGTTCTTC | CASSPTGAVDEQFF | TRBJ2-1 | few | TRBV7-2 | TRBD1
TGTGCCAGCAGTGAAAATGGAGGGACAGCCTACGAGCAGTACTTC | CASSENGGTAYEQYF | TRBJ2-7 | . | TRBV2 | .
TGCAGTGCTCCGGACAGCAACTCTGGAAACACCATATATTTT | CSAPDSNSGNTIYF | TRBJ1-3 | many | TRBV20-1 | .
TGTGCCAGCAGCCTTCCAGGGACAGGGGGCGCCCACAATGAGCAGTTCTTC | CASSLPGTGGAHNEQFF | TRBJ2-1 | . | TRBV27 | TRBD1
TGTGCCAGCAGCCCCAGGCGAGCGGGACTGTCAGAGACCCAGTACTTC | CASSPRRAGLSETQYF | TRBJ2-5 | . | TRBV7-3 | TRBD2
TGTGCCAGTAGCCCCCCGGGGGCCAACTCCCCCACTGAAGCTTTCTTT | CASSPPGANSPTEAFF | TRBJ1-1 | many | TRBV19 | .
TGTGCCTGTACCGGGACAGGGGCCCAGGAGCAGTACTTC | CACTGTGAQEQYF | TRBJ2-7 | . | TRBV6-6 | TRBD1
TGTGCCAGCATCGGTCGAAACAATGAGCAGTTCTTC | CASIGRNNEQFF | TRBJ2-1 | . | TRBV7-2 | .
TGCAGCGTTGTGGACAGTAGTAGCAATCAGCCCCAGCATTTT | CSVVDSSSNQPQHF | TRBJ1-5 | . | TRBV29-1 | .
TGTGCCAGCAACCCAGGCCCTCAGCGGGGGCCTGAGTATTTT | CASNPGPQRGPEYF | TRBJ2-3 | few | TRBV7-2 | TRBD2
TGTGCCAGCAGCCTGTACGCTAGCGGGAGGCCGGGGGAGACCCAGTACTTC | CASSLYASGRPGETQYF | TRBJ2-5 | few | TRBV7-2 | TRBD2
TGCAGTGCTCAAGACAGGGGGCTTCGGAATCAGCCCCAGCATTTT | CSAQDRGLRNQPQHF | TRBJ1-5 | many | TRBV20-1 | TRBD1
TGTGCCAGCAGCCCCCAAGCCCGGGCAGATACGCAGTATTTT | CASSPQARADTQYF | TRBJ2-3 | . | TRBV7-3 | .
TGCGCCAGCAGCTCGGACAGGGGGCGCGTCGGCGAGCAGTTCTTC | CASSSDRGRVGEQFF | TRBJ2-1 | . | TRBV5-1 | TRBD1
TGTGCCAGCAGCTTACTAGCGGGAGAAGGGGCCAACGTCCTGACTTTC | CASSLLAGEGANVLTF | TRBJ2-6 | . | TRBV6-2/TRBV6-3 | TRBD2
TGTGCCAGCAGACCACCCGGGACAGGGGTTTACGAGCAGTACTTC | CASRPPGTGVYEQYF | TRBJ2-7 | few | TRBV11-2 | TRBD1
TGTGCCAGCAGGACCGGACTAGCTAGTGAGCAGTACTTC | CASRTGLASEQYF | TRBJ2-7 | . | TRBV6-2/TRBV6-3 | TRBD2
TGCAGTGCCATCTCCGGGATTTGGACAGATACGCAGTATTTT | CSAISGIWTDTQYF | TRBJ2-3 | few | TRBV20-1 | .
TGTGCCAGCAGCGCTATAGCGGGAGCATCGATAGATACGCAGTATTTT | CASSAIAGASIDTQYF | TRBJ2-3 | . | TRBV7-2 | TRBD2
TGCAGTGCTAGACTAGTAGGCTCACTTGAGCAGTACTTC | CSARLVGSLEQYF | TRBJ2-7 | few | TRBV20-1 | .
TGTGCCAGCAGTTTGCAGGGGTTGAGGAGTGGCTACACCTTC | CASSLQGLRSGYTF | TRBJ1-2 | few | TRBV28 | .
TGTGCCACCAGAGAAGGGGACTGGACTGAGCAGTTCTTC | CATREGDWTEQFF | TRBJ2-1 | many | TRBV24-1 | .
TGCAGTGCTTCTAGCGGGGGAAGCACAGATACGCAGTATTTT | CSASSGGSTDTQYF | TRBJ2-3 | many | TRBV20-1 | TRBD2
TGTGCCAGTAGCCCACTCGGATTGACCCCGGAGCAGTACTTC | CASSPLGLTPEQYF | TRBJ2-7 | . | TRBV19 | .
TGCAGTGCGGGGGGACAGGGTTGGTACCAAGAGACCCAGTACTTC | CSAGGQGWYQETQYF | TRBJ2-5 | many | TRBV20-1 | TRBD1
TGTGCCAGCAGCTTGCGGGGCGCTGGGAACACCGGGGAGCTGTTTTTT | CASSLRGAGNTGELFF | TRBJ2-2 | few | TRBV12-3/TRBV12-4 | .
TGCGCCAGCAGCTTGGCCGGGACTGTTACCCGAGGCTACACCTTC | CASSLAGTVTRGYTF | TRBJ1-2 | . | TRBV5-1 | .
TGTGCCAGCAGTTTATATGGGACAGTTAACACCGGGGAGCTGTTTTTT | CASSLYGTVNTGELFF | TRBJ2-2 | . | TRBV27 | TRBD1
TGTGCCAGCTCACCGTCAGTGCGACAAGAGACCCAGTACTTC | CASSPSVRQETQYF | TRBJ2-5 | . | TRBV18 | .
TGTGCCAGCAGCTTAGAGACAGGCCGCGAGCAGTACTTC | CASSLETGREQYF | TRBJ2-7 | many | TRBV7-8 | .
TGTGCCAGCAGCTTCATGGGGCTGGAGACCCAGTACTTC | CASSFMGLETQYF | TRBJ2-5 | few | TRBV7-2 | .
TGTGCCAGCAGCGTAGGAATTTGGGGAGACCAGCCCCAGCATTTT | CASSVGIWGDQPQHF | TRBJ1-5 | . | TRBV9 | .
TGTGCTAGCAGCTTAGCGGAAGGCTACACGAATGAGCAGTTCTTC | CASSLAEGYTNEQFF | TRBJ2-1 | . | TRBV7-7 | .
TGTGCCAGCCAGGGATTAGCGGGAGAATCCGAGCAGTACTTC | CASQGLAGESEQYF | TRBJ2-7 | few | TRBV2 | TRBD2
TGTGCCAGCAGCGCCAGGGACAGTGAGCAGTACTTC | CASSARDSEQYF | TRBJ2-7 | many | TRBV7-9 | TRBD1
TGTGCCAGCTCAGGAGGGCAGGGAGCTCACAATGAGCAGTTCTTC | CASSGGQGAHNEQFF | TRBJ2-1 | . | TRBV18 | .
TGTGCCAGCAGCTCGAAAACAGGGGGACATGGCTACACCTTC | CASSSKTGGHGYTF | TRBJ1-2 | many | TRBV5-4 | TRBD1
TGTGCCAGCCGGACAGGGGTTTACGAGCAGTACTTC | CASRTGVYEQYF | TRBJ2-7 | . | TRBV6-2/TRBV6-3 | TRBD1
TGCAGTGCTAGAGATACTAGCGGGAAAGAGACCCAGTACTTC | CSARDTSGKETQYF | TRBJ2-5 | many | TRBV20-1 | TRBD2
TGTGCCAGCAGCCGACTGGAAAGCTCCTACAATGAGCAGTTCTTC | CASSRLESSYNEQFF | TRBJ2-1 | many | TRBV4-2 | .
TGTGCCAGCAGCTTAGGGGGTACCCCTGAGCAGTTCTTC | CASSLGGTPEQFF | TRBJ2-1 | many | TRBV7-3 | .